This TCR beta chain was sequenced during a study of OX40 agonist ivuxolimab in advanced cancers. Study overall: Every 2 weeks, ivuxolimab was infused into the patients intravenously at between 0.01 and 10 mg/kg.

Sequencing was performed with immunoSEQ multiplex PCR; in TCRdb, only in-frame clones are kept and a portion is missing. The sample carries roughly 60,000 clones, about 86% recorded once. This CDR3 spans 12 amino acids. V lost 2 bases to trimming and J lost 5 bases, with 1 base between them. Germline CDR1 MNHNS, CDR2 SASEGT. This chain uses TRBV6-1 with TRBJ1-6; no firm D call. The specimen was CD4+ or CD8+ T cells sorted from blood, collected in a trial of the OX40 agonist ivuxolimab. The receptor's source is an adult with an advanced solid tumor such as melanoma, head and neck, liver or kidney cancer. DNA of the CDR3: TGTGCCAGCAGTGAAAATAATTCACCCCTCCACTTT. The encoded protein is CASSENNSPLHF.